One T cell receptor (beta chain) is described in this entry. Regarding treatment: approximately 18 received Ad26.COV2.S at low or high dose, single or two shots; 5 received placebo; per-sample allocation not given. Specimens were obtained on day 63 following the first vaccine or placebo injection. The data derive from a study of Ad26.COV2.S vaccination and SARS-CoV-2 variants. The CDR3 covers 13 residues. The ends were cut back, 3 bases at V and 8 bases at J, with 14 bases in the middle. Per the germline V gene, CDR1 is SGHRS and CDR2 is YFSETQ. Clones were read by immunoSEQ multiplex PCR, and TCRdb kept only the in-frame ones, dropping some. Altogether 400,000 to 500,000 clones are present, 88% being singletons, with the ten largest covering 3.6%.

The sample was peripheral blood, taken in a trial of Ad26.COV2.S vaccine versus placebo. This receptor was identified in a person aged 18-65 years who received the Ad26.COV2.S COVID-19 vaccine or a placebo. The chain is built from TRBV5-1 and TRBJ1-2, with D maybe TRBD1 (5 bases). This CDR3 reads CASSSSPEGGYTF. The CDR3 nucleotides read TGCGCCAGCAGCTCGTCTCCAGAGGGGGGCTACACCTTC. Full variable domain (rest looked up from reference TRBV5-1 and TRBJ1-2): KAGVTQTPRYLIKTRGQQVTLSCSPISGHRSVSWYQQTPGQGLQFLFEYFSETQRNKGNFPGRFSGRQFSNSRSEMNVSTLELGDSALYLCASSSSPEGGYTFGSGTRLTVV.